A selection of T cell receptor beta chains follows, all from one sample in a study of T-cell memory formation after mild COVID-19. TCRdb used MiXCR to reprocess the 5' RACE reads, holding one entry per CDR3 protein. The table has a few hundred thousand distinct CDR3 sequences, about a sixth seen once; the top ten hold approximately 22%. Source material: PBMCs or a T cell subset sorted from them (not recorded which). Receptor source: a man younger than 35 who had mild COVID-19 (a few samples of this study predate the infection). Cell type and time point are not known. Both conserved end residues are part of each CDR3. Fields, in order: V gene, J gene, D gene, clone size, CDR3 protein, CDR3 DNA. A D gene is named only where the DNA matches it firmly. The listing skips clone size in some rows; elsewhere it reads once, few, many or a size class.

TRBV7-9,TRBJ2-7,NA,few,CASAMDGTPDEQYF,TGTGCCAGCGCCATGGACGGGACACCGGACGAGCAGTACTTC
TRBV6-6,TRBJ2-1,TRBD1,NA,CASRSGQGNEQFF,TGTGCCAGCAGATCGGGACAGGGGAATGAGCAGTTCTTC
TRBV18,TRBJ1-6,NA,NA,CASAPEGQGSLHF,TGTGCCAGCGCCCCTGAGGGGCAGGGTTCCCTCCACTTT
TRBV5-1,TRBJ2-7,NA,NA,CASKALVSSYEQYF,TGCGCCAGCAAGGCGCTAGTAAGTTCCTACGAGCAGTACTTC
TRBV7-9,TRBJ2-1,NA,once,CASSSDRGYEQFF,TGTGCCAGCAGCTCGGATAGGGGGTATGAGCAGTTCTTC
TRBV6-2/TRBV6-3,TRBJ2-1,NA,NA,CASSYSHAEQFF,TGTGCCAGCAGTTACTCGCACGCTGAGCAGTTCTTC
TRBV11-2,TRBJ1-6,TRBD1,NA,CASSLTFAGGPYNSPLHF,TGTGCCAGCAGCTTAACCTTCGCAGGGGGCCCTTATAATTCACCCCTCCACTTT
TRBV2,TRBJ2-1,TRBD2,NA,CAIWGTSGYNEQFF,TGTGCCATCTGGGGGACTAGCGGCTACAATGAGCAGTTCTTC
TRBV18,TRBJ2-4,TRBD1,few,CASSLRQGPKNIQYF,TGTGCCAGCTCACTGCGACAGGGTCCCAAAAACATTCAGTACTTC
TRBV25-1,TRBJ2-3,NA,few,CASETDTQYF,TGTGCCAGCGAAACAGATACGCAGTATTTT
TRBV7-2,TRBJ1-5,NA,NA,CASSRSGILRDQPQHF,TGTGCCAGCAGCCGCTCCGGCATCCTCCGGGATCAGCCCCAGCATTTT
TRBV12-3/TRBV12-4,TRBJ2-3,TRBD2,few,CASSPMRGGGANTQYF,TGTGCCAGCAGTCCCATGAGGGGCGGGGGGGCCAATACGCAGTATTTT
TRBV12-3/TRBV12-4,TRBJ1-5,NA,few,CASSFRSQNQPQHF,TGTGCCAGCAGTTTCCGGTCCCAGAATCAGCCCCAGCATTTT
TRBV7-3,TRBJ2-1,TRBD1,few,CASSLRQGADEQFF,TGTGCCAGCAGCCTAAGACAGGGGGCGGATGAGCAGTTCTTC
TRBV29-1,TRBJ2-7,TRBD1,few,CSVEDPAGQARDEQYF,TGCAGCGTTGAAGACCCGGCAGGACAGGCGCGGGACGAGCAGTACTTC
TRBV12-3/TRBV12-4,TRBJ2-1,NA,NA,CASSEPGTDEQFF,TGTGCCAGCAGTGAACCCGGGACGGATGAGCAGTTCTTC
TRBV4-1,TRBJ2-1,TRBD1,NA,CASSLPQGADEQFF,TGCGCCAGCAGCTTGCCGCAGGGGGCCGATGAGCAGTTCTTC
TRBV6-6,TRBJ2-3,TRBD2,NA,CASIETGGTTDTQYF,TGTGCCAGCATTGAGACGGGGGGTACCACAGATACGCAGTATTTT
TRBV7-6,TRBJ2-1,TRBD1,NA,CASSDRDSLFYNEQFF,TGTGCCAGCAGCGACCGGGACAGCCTCTTCTACAATGAGCAGTTCTTC
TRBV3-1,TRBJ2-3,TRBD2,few,CASSALAGVGDTQYF,TGTGCCAGCAGCGCACTAGCGGGCGTCGGAGATACGCAGTATTTT
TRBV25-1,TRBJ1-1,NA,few,CASTARGGLNTEAFF,TGTGCCAGCACTGCACGGGGGGGATTGAACACTGAAGCTTTCTTT